This TCR beta chain was captured by sequencing in a study of T cells expressing NK-cell markers. Study-level background: Most of the eight sequenced donors were HCMV-seropositive; one was seronegative.

Germline-derived CDR1 and CDR2 are MDHEN and SYDVKM. This CDR3 is 16 amino acids long. With the 5' RACE reads reprocessed, TCRdb shows one record per CDR3 protein and no DNA. This sample carries 300,000 to 450,000 distinct CDR3 sequences, with under 6.5% going to the ten biggest clones. The sequenced sample consisted of blood T cells: a sorted CD56 or NKG2C T cell subset, CD4+ or CD8+ T cells, or bulk PBMC T cells (not recorded which). This rearrangement joins TRBV28 to TRBJ1-5. The source is a man aged 18-75 years in good health. CDR3 amino acids: CASSLLRQSSNQPQHF.